This is a list of T cell receptor beta chains from one sample in a study of cytomegalovirus exposure and HLA in healthy donors. The method was immunoSEQ multiplex PCR; TCRdb's version includes in-frame clones alone and lacks a portion of them. The sample includes approximately 160,000 clones, 75% seen only once; the top ten take 2.5% to 3.5%. The material sequenced was PBMCs. These receptors were taken from a woman aged 45-65 years in good health and CMV-seropositive. Each CDR3 is given with its conserved first and last residue. The D gene is left open where the match is weak. Clone size appears in some rows only: once, few, many, or a class for an expanded clone.

TRBV18	-	TRBJ1-5	-	TGTGCCAGCTCGTCGGCAGGAAATCAGCCCCAGCATTTT	CASSSAGNQPQHF
TRBV5-4	-	TRBJ1-6	-	TGTGCCAGCAGCTCCAGGGCCTCTCACTATAATTCACCCCTCCACTTT	CASSSRASHYNSPLHF
TRBV5-6	-	TRBJ1-3	-	TGTGCCAGCAGCTTGGGCCAGATCTCTGGAAACACCATATATTTT	CASSLGQISGNTIYF
TRBV5-1	-	TRBJ1-1	-	TGCGCCAGCAGCTGGTTCGGGGGGAACACTGAAGCTTTCTTT	CASSWFGGNTEAFF
TRBV5-4	-	TRBJ1-1	TRBD1	TGTGCCAGCAGCCTTGGACAGGGCCTGAACACTGAAGCTTTCTTT	CASSLGQGLNTEAFF
TRBV11-2	-	TRBJ1-6	-	TGTGCCAGCAGCTTCAGGGTGGGGGCTTCACCCCTCCACTTT	CASSFRVGASPLHF
TRBV7-9	few	TRBJ2-1	-	TGTGCCAGCAGCTTAGGATCGGGTACCCCCTACAATGAGCAGTTCTTC	CASSLGSGTPYNEQFF
TRBV7-9	-	TRBJ1-1	-	TGTGCCAGCAGCTTACTCTCAGGGGCTTTCTTT	CASSLLSGAFF
TRBV19	-	TRBJ2-3	-	TGTGCCAGTAGCCGCGGGGACGCCGGGGGAGATACGCAGTATTTT	CASSRGDAGGDTQYF
TRBV5-5	-	TRBJ1-1	-	TGTGCCAGCAGCTTATCCCCGGGAAAGAACACTGAAGCTTTCTTT	CASSLSPGKNTEAFF
TRBV6-6	few	TRBJ1-1	-	TGTGCCAGCAGTGTACAGGGCAGCACTGAAGCTTTCTTT	CASSVQGSTEAFF
TRBV5-1	-	TRBJ1-1	-	TGCGCCAGCAGCTTGCAGGCCGTAAGCACTGAAGCTTTCTTT	CASSLQAVSTEAFF
TRBV13	-	TRBJ2-7	TRBD1	TGTGCCAGCAGCACTCCGACAGGGGGCTTTTACGAGCAGTACTTC	CASSTPTGGFYEQYF
TRBV18	-	TRBJ1-1	-	TGTGCCAGCTCACAGGTAGAGGGAGGGACCACTGAAGCTTTCTTT	CASSQVEGGTTEAFF
TRBV6-6	-	TRBJ1-4	TRBD1	TGTGCCAGCAGCCCAGACAGGGATCGACTTAGGGAAAAACTGTTTTTT	CASSPDRDRLREKLFF
TRBV2	-	TRBJ2-5	TRBD2	TGTGCCAGCAGCCTACTAGCGGGGGGGCAAGAGACCCAGTACTTC	CASSLLAGGQETQYF
TRBV5-1	-	TRBJ2-3	-	TGCGCCAGCAGCTCGCAACCTAGCTCCACAGATACGCAGTATTTT	CASSSQPSSTDTQYF